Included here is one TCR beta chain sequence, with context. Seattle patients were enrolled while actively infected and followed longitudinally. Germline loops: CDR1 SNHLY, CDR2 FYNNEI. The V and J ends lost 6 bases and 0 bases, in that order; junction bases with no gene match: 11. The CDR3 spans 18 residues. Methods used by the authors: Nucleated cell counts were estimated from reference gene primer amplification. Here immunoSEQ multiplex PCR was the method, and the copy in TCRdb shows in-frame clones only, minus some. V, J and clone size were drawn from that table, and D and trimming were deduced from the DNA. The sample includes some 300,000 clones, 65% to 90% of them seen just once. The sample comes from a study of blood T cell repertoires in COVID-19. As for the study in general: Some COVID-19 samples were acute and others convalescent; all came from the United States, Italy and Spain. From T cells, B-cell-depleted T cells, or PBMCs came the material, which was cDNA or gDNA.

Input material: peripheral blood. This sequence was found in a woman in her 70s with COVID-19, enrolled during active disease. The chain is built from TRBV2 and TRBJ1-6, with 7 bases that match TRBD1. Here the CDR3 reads CASRDRTLGTSYNSPLHF. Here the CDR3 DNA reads TGTGCCAGCAGGGACAGGACGCTCGGGACCTCCTATAATTCACCCCTCCACTTT. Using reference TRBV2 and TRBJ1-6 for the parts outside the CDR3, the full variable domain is EPEVTQTPSHQVTQMGQEVILRCVPISNHLYFYWYRQILGQKVEFLVSFYNNEISEKSEIFDDQFSVERPDGSNFTLKIRSTKLEDSAMYFCASRDRTLGTSYNSPLHFGNGTRLTVT.